This T cell receptor beta chain was observed in a study of response to subunit inactivated influenza vaccine. This clonotype occurred many times. Its antigen remains unknown. TCRdb reanalysed the RT-PCR reads using MiXCR and keeps one entry per CDR3 protein. The sample has around 650,000 distinct CDR3 sequences; less than 20% are singletons. Broader study findings: The authors offered the suggestion that each seasonal influenza vaccination recruits few new T cells.

Germline loops: CDR1 LGHNA, CDR2 YSLEER. The CDR3 is made up of 15 amino acids. The V gene end was trimmed by 6 bases and the J gene end by 3 bases; junction bases not matched to a gene: 5. This receptor was taken from a man in his forties or fifties who received an inactivated influenza vaccine. The input for sequencing was PBMCs from blood, taken about 13 days after vaccination. The chain couples TRBV4-3 to TRBJ2-2; 9 bases agree with TRBD1. CDR3 sequence reads: CASRAGTGYTGELFF. The CDR3 coding sequence is TGCGCCAGCAGGGCCGGGACAGGGTACACCGGGGAGCTGTTTTTT.